The T cell receptor (beta chain) described here comes from a study of CD8+ T cells in alopecia areata. Following RNA extraction, reverse transcription yielded cDNA that acted as the sequencing template. TCRdb's table, derived via immunoSEQ multiplex PCR, lists solely in-frame clones and lacks some. The sample lists hundreds of thousands of clones, more than 60% occurring once. This clone occurred a few times. From germline, CDR1 is SGHTA and CDR2 FQGNSA. The CDR3 loop spans 15 amino acids. The junction had 11 bases not matched to a gene; V was cut back by 4 bases and J by 6 bases. Documented treatment: oral pan-JAK inhibitor, 5-10 mg twice daily.

This receptor was taken from a human donor with alopecia areata. The V gene is TRBV7-2, the J gene TRBJ2-7; 8 nucleotides agree with TRBD2. The sequences come from CD4+ T cells sorted from blood, collected at approximately week 45, from a patient treated with tofacitinib. The CDR3 bases are TGTGCCAGCAGCTCCCTCCGCGGGGGGCGCGGCGAGCAGTACTTC. Translating it yields CASSSLRGGRGEQYF.